The T cell receptor beta chain described here comes from a study of cytomegalovirus exposure and HLA in healthy donors. PCR primers comprised 60 Vbeta and 13 Jbeta primers. Clones were read by immunoSEQ multiplex PCR, and TCRdb kept only the in-frame ones, dropping some. The repertoire holds approximately 190,000 clones, with 83% as singletons. CDR1 is LNHNV, CDR2 YYDKDF, per germline (reference sequence). The V and J ends lost 3 bases and 7 bases, in that order; junction bases with no gene match: 6. The CDR3 has 14 amino acids. V and J are TRBV15 and TRBJ1-1; 9 bases align to TRBD1. The specimen was PBMCs. The clonotype originates from a man between 35 and 55 years old in good health and CMV-seropositive. The CDR3 loop reads CATSRTGGFIEAFF. For the CDR3, the DNA is TGTGCCACCAGCAGGACAGGGGGATTTATTGAAGCTTTCTTT.